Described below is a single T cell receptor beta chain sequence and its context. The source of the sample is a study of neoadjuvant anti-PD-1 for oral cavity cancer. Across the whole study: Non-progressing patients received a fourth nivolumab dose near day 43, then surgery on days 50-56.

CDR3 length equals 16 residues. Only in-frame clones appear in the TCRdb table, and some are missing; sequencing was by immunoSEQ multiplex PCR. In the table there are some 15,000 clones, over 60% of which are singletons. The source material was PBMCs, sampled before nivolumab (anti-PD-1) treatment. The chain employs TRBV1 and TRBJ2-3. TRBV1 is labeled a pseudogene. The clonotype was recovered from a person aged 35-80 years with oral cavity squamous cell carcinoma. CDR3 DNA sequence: TGCACCAGCAGCCAAAGGTTTAACGGGGGCCCAGATACGCAGTATTTT. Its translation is CTSSQRFNGGPDTQYF.